This TCR beta chain is drawn from a study of cytomegalovirus exposure and HLA in healthy donors (TCRdb year 2017). About the full investigation: A later analysis indicated that the 100 to 150 validation repertoires were generated on the platform also employed for the approximately 670 repertoires of the first cohort. The study was designed to test whether signatures of past pathogen exposure could be identified by cataloging public T cell receptors. Besides the first cohort of hundreds of subjects, a separate validation cohort made up of 120 different subjects was used. The study combined high-throughput TCR immunosequencing, statistical association of individual TCRs with disease status, and machine learning to predict cytomegalovirus infection status. Findings and caveats that apply to the study as a whole: Subsequent analysis determined that TCRs grouped into clusters in the first cohort also showed a tendency toward co-occurrence across the roughly 110 validation repertoires, and 94% of cluster scores exceeded 0. A later analysis had no HLA typing for the validation cohort, so co-occurrence there was scored across all 130 or so repertoires. The authors suggested that the approach could potentially be generalized to other disease states and immunological phenotypes. In vitro tests confirmed that three of the cytomegalovirus-associated TCR beta chains recognize cytomegalovirus antigens. The study gave a list of under 200 TCR beta chains associated with cytomegalovirus. The classifier was reported to diagnose cytomegalovirus status with high specificity and sensitivity in both the original cohort and the validation cohort. Across donors, most TCR sequences were observed very rarely, whereas some public TCRs were present in many individuals.

Separate from the approximately 670-subject first cohort, the validation cohort of 95 to 150 subjects was the group to which the donors belonged. Concerning this clone: The specificity of this receptor is unknown. Per-nucleotide qualities are absent, and no much larger clonotype sits a single base away.

V and J are trimmed by 6 bases and 4 bases, and the gene matches miss 13 bases of the junction. The CDR3 contains 17 residues, cysteine and phenylalanine counted. Of the read, only the CDR3 DNA is kept; its 51 bases are in frame from base 1. Sequences MDHEN (CDR1) and SYDVKM (CDR2) are obtained from the germline V gene. Library preparation employed the immunoSEQ multiplex PCR assay. As for the original processing: To diagnose cytomegalovirus status from the catalog of TCR beta chain sequences, a statistical classification framework was built. Not all clones reach the TCRdb copy of this immuneACCESS table, which keeps in-frame sequences only. Checked studies attribute under half of the gap to unresolved V genes and leave the rest unexplained. The V and J calls and clone size are taken from that table; D and trimming were inferred from the DNA. This sample lists approximately 120,000 clones; roughly 90% were detected once. The ten largest clones capture more than 2% of the sample.

The sequence was obtained from a woman younger than 35 in good health and CMV-seronegative. This sequence uses TRBV28 and TRBJ1-5; TRBD1 fits 9 bases in the junction. The sample taken for sequencing was PBMCs. The nucleotide sequence reads as follows: TGTGCCAGCAGCTCAAGCGGGACAGGGTTTATAAATCAGCCCCAGCATTTT. Protein translation: CASSSSGTGFINQPQHF.